Sequencing of this T cell receptor beta chain was carried out in a study of post-analysis software for immune sequencing data. Background on the study: Included among the disease courses, which were recorded for the cohort, were relapsing-remitting, secondary progressive and progressive-relapsing multiple sclerosis. Points from the study as a whole: F measure showed strong co-clustering of same-batch samples. Those with multiple sclerosis, the patient group, showed significantly lower normalized Chao1 diversity than controls. In patients, TRBV5-6, TRBV5-1 and TRBV20-1 belonged to roughly five TRBV segments found more frequently than in controls.

About this clonotype itself: The antigen is unknown.

Libraries were made from TCR beta cDNA, and they carried unique molecular identifiers. Input populations of about 0.95 to 10 million T cells gave rise to around 480,000 cDNA molecules. One entry per CDR3 protein, called by TCRdb with MiXCR from the PCR reads. The data show roughly 730,000 distinct CDR3 sequences, around 27% seen once. With V trimmed by 0 bases and J by 7 bases, 11 bases remained unmatched. The CDR3 totals 17 residues. CDR1 is LNHNV and CDR2 is YYDKDF in the germline V gene (reference sequence). Specimen: blood. The V gene is TRBV15, the J gene TRBJ2-5; the match to TRBD1 covers 10 bases. The TCR sequence derives from a girl aged 10 to 17 with multiple sclerosis. In DNA, the CDR3 is TGTGCCACCAGCAGAGATGGGGGACAGGGGCCGACCGGGACCCAGTACTTC. Its protein product is CATSRDGGQGPTGTQYF.